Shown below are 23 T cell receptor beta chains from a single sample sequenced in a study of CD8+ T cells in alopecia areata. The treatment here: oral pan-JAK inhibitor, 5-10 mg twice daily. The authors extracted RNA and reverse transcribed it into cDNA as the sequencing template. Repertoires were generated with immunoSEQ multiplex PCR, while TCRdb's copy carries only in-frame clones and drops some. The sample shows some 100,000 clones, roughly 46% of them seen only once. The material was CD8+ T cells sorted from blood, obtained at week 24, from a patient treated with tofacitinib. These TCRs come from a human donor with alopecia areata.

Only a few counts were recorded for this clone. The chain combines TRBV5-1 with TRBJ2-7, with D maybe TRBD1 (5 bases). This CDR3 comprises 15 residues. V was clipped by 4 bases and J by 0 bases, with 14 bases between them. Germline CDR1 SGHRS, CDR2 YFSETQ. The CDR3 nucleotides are TGCGCCAGCAGCCAAGGGGTGTTGGGCTCCTACGAGCAGTACTTC. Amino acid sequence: CASSQGVLGSYEQYF. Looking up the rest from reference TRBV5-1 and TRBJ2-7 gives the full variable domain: KAGVTQTPRYLIKTRGQQVTLSCSPISGHRSVSWYQQTPGQGLQFLFEYFSETQRNKGNFPGRFSGRQFSNSRSEMNVSTLELGDSALYLCASSQGVLGSYEQYFGPGTRLTVT.

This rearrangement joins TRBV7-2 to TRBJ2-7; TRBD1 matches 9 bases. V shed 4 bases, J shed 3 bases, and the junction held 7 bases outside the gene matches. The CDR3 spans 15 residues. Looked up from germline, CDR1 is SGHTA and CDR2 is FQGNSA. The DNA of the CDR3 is TGTGCCAGCAGCTCCACCGGGACAGGGATCTACGAGCAGTACTTC. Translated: CASSSTGTGIYEQYF.

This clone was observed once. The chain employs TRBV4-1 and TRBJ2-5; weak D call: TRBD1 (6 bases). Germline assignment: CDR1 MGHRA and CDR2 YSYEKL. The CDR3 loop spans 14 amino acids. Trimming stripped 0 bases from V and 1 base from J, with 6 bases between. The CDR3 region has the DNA TGCGCCAGCAGCCAAGAGGGGGCCCAAGAGACCCAGTACTTC. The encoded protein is CASSQEGAQETQYF.

CDR3 bases: TGCGCCAGCAGCTTGTACGACAGAGACTATGGCTACACCTTC. This sequence encodes CASSLYDRDYGYTF. This chain links TRBV5-1 with TRBJ1-2; maybe TRBD1 (5 bases). This CDR3 contains 14 residues. Germline CDR1 and CDR2: SGHRS and YFSETQ. Trimming left V 1 base short and J 3 bases short, with 10 bases between.

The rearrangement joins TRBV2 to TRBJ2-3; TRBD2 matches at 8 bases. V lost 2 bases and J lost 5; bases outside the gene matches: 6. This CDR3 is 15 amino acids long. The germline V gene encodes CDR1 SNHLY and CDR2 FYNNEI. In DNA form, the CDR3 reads TGTGCCAGCAGTGAACCGGGAGGGGAATTAGATACGCAGTATTTT. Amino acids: CASSEPGGELDTQYF. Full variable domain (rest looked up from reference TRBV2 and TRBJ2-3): EPEVTQTPSHQVTQMGQEVILRCVPISNHLYFYWYRQILGQKVEFLVSFYNNEISEKSEIFDDQFSVERPDGSNFTLKIRSTKLEDSAMYFCASSEPGGELDTQYFGPGTRLTVL.

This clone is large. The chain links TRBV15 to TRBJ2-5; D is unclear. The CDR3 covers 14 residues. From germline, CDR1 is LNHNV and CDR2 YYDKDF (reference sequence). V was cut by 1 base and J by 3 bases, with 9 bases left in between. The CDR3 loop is CATSRGSGEETQYF. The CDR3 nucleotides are TGTGCCACCAGCAGAGGTAGTGGGGAAGAGACCCAGTACTTC.

The CDR3 DNA is TGCGCCAGCAGCCCGGGGACTAGCGGGAGCACAGATACGCAGTATTTT. Translated, it gives CASSPGTSGSTDTQYF. V gene TRBV4-1 combines with J gene TRBJ2-3; 12 bases match TRBD2. Germline CDR1 and CDR2: MGHRA and YSYEKL. The junction had 2 bases not matched to a gene; V was cut back by 4 bases and J by 0 bases. CDR3 length equals 16 residues.

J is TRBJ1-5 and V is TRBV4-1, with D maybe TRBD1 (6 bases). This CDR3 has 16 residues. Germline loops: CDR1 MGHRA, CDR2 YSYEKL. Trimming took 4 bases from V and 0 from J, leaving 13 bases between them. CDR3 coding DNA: TGCGCCAGCAGCCTGACTGGGGGCTATAGCAATCAGCCCCAGCATTTT. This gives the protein CASSLTGGYSNQPQHF.

As DNA, the CDR3 is TGTGCCATCAGTGAGGGGTACGAGCAGTACTTC. Translation: CAISEGYEQYF. This rearrangement joins TRBV10-3 to TRBJ2-7, with unresolved D. Germline V gives CDR1 ENHRY, CDR2 SYGVKD. V gave up 2 bases and J gave up 4 bases, with 3 bases separating them. The CDR3 has 11 amino acids.

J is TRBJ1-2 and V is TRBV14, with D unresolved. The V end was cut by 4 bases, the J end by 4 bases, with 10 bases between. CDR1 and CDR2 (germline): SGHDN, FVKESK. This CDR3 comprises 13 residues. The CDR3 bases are TGTGCCAGCAGCCCCGCCGGGGTCTATGGCTACACCTTC. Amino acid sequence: CASSPAGVYGYTF.

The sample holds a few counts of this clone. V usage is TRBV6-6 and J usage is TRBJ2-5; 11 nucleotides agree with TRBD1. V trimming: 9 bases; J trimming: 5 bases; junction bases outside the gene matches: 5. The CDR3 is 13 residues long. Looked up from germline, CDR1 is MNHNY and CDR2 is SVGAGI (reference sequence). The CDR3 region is CASQDRGQETQYF. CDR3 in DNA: TGTGCCAGTCAGGACAGGGGGCAGGAGACCCAGTACTTC.

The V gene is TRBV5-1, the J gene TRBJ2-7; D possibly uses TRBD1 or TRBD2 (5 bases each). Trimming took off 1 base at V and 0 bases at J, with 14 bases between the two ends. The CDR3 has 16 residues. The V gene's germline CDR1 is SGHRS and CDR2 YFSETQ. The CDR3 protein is CASSLFGTESSYEQYF. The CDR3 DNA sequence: TGCGCCAGCAGCTTGTTCGGGACCGAGAGCTCCTACGAGCAGTACTTC. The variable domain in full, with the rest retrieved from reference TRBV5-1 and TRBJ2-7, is KAGVTQTPRYLIKTRGQQVTLSCSPISGHRSVSWYQQTPGQGLQFLFEYFSETQRNKGNFPGRFSGRQFSNSRSEMNVSTLELGDSALYLCASSLFGTESSYEQYFGPGTRLTVT.

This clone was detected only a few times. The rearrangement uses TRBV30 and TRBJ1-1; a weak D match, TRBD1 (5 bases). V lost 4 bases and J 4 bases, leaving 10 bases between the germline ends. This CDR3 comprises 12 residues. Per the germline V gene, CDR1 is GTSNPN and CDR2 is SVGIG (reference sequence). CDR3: CAWTRGATEAFF. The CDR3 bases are TGTGCCTGGACGAGGGGAGCCACTGAAGCTTTCTTT.

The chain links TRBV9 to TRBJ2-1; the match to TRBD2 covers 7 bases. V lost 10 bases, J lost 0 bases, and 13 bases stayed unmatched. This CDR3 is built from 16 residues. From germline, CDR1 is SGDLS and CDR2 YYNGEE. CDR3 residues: CAGSGERQSSYNEQFF. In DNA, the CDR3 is TGTGCCGGGAGCGGGGAGCGGCAGAGCTCCTACAATGAGCAGTTCTTC.

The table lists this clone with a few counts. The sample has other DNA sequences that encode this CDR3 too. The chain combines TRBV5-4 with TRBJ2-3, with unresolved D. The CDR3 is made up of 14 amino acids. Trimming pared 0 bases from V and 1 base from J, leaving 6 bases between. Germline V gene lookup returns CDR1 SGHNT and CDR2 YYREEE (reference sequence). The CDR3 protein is CASSLGYGTDTQYF. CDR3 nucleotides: TGTGCCAGCAGCTTGGGTTACGGCACAGATACGCAGTATTTT.

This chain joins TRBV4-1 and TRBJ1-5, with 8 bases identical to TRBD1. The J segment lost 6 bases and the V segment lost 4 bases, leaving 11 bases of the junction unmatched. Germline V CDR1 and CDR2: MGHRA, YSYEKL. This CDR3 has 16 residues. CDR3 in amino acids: CASSPGRGLSSQPQHF. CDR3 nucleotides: TGCGCCAGCAGCCCCGGCAGGGGGCTAAGTAGTCAGCCCCAGCATTTT.

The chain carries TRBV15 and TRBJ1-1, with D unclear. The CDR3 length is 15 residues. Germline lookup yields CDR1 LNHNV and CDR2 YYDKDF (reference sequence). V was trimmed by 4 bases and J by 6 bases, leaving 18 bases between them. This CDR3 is CATSTDKGLGSEAFF. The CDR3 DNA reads TGTGCCACCAGCACTGACAAAGGCTTAGGATCTGAAGCTTTCTTT.

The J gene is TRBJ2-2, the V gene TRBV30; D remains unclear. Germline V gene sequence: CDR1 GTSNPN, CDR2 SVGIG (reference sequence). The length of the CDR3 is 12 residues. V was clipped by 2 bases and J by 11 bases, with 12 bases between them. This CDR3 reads CAWSPTTRELFF. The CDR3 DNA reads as TGTGCCTGGAGTCCGACCACCCGAGAGCTGTTTTTT.

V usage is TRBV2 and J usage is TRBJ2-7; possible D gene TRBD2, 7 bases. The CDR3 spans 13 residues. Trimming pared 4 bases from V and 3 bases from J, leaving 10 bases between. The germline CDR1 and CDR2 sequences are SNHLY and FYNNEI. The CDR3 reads CASSGGGGYEQYF. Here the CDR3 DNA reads TGTGCCAGCAGTGGAGGGGGGGGCTACGAGCAGTACTTC.

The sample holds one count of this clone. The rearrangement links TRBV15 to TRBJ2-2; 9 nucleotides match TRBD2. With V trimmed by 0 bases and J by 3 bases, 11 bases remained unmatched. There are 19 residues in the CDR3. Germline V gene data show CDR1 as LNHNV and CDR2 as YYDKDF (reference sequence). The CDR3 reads CATSRDWLAGTVYTGELFF. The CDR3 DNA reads TGTGCCACCAGCAGAGATTGGCTAGCGGGAACTGTCTACACCGGGGAGCTGTTTTTT.

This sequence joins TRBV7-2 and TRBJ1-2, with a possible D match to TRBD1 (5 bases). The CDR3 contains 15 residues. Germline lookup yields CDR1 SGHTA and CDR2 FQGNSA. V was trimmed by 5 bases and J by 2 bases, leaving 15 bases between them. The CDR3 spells CASSPRGPANYGYTF. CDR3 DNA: TGTGCCAGCAGCCCCCGGGGCCCGGCGAACTATGGCTACACCTTC.

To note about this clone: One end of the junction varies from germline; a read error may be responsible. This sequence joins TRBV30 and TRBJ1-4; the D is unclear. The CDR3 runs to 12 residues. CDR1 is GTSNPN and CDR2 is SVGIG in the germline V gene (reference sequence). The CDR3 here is CAWRVQHEKLLF. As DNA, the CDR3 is TGTGCCTGGAGGGTGCAACATGAAAAACTGCTTTTT.

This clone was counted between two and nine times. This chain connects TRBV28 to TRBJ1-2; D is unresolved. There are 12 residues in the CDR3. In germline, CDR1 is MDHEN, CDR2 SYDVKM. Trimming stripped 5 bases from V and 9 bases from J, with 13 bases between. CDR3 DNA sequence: TGTGCCAGCAGTAGGTCACGGGAGAGCTACACCTTC. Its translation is CASSRSRESYTF.